This T cell receptor (beta chain) was identified during a study of blood T cell repertoires in COVID-19. The protocol was immunoSEQ multiplex PCR, while the TCRdb copy is restricted to in-frame clones and leaves out a portion. The data show around 64,000 clones, around 87% seen once. The length of the CDR3 is 13 residues. Trimming removed 2 bases from V and 7 bases from J, with 13 bases in between. Germline V gene sequence: CDR1 SGHDT, CDR2 YYEEEE. The V call is TRBV5-6, the J call TRBJ2-7, with D possibly matching TRBD1 (6 bases). Sequences were obtained from peripheral blood. The TCR was taken from a woman aged 18 to 35 with acute or convalescent COVID-19. In nucleotides, the CDR3 is TGTGCCAGCAGCTTCCAGGGGCCGCGGGAGCAGTACTTC. Protein sequence: CASSFQGPREQYF.